This T cell receptor beta chain was recovered during a study of monozygotic twins with inflammatory bowel disease (dated by TCRdb to the late 2010s). General notes on the study: The complete study included some 28 monozygotic twin pairs: 19 IBD-discordant Danish pairs and nine German pairs, of which four were IBD-concordant and five were IBD-discordant. Within discordant pairs, disease-associated traits were sought mainly by comparing IBD patients with their genetically identical healthy co-twins. Each individual had, on average, about 151 000 unique TCRalpha sequences and 181 000 unique TCRbeta sequences available for analysis.

With respect to this clonotype: No cognate antigen has been identified for it.

The protocol used for the library was 5' RACE. For each TCR library, approximately 4,000 ng of total RNA was used. cDNA was synthesized with SMARTScribe reverse transcriptase in eight separate reactions per sample. During cDNA synthesis, template switching introduced unique molecular identifiers that contained a 6-nucleotide sample barcode. TCRalpha and TCRbeta cDNA was amplified by two nested PCRs of approximately 16 and 10 cycles, with bead purification after each PCR. Before amplification, the cDNA was treated with uracil DNA-glycosylase and purified using the QIAquick PCR purification kit. The second PCR added Illumina TruSeq-compatible adapters along with sample-specific barcodes. Library quality and concentration were assessed using TapeStation and Qubit, and about 5 ng of each library was pooled. The pooled libraries were sequenced with 2 x 100 bp reads and custom sequencing primers on an Illumina HiSeq2500 single-index Rapid Run. The published analysis was carried out like this. PCR and sequencing errors were corrected by UMI-based consensus assembly using MiGEC version 1.2.6. MiXCR version 2.1.1 was used for V(D)J alignment, clonotype assembly and CDR3 extraction. Gene usage, clonotype sharing and MAIT/NKT TCR abundance were normalised by analysing the top 1000, 10 000 and 20 000 clonotypes per sample. After downsampling to 27 000 UMIs, diversity was calculated as the inverse Simpson index using the vegan R package. Statistical testing used paired Mann-Whitney U tests on the discordant twin pairs and applied Benjamini-Hochberg correction for multiple testing. The reads went through TCRdb reprocessing, and each CDR3 protein sequence gets one entry with no DNA. TCRdb's processing, not the study's, gives the V and J calls here. This sample's listing comprises a few hundred thousand distinct CDR3 sequences. More than 2% of the sample is taken by the ten largest.

Inclusive of the bounding cysteine and phenylalanine, the CDR3 is 14 residues long. DNA was not recorded. Based on the germline V gene, the CDR1 and CDR2 sequences are MGHDK and SYGVNS. Results and caveats for the whole study, not just this receptor: The results gave no support for a single strong signal or clonotype linked to IBD. Fewer clonotypes were shared with other individuals by IBD patients than by healthy twins, most markedly in patients showing signs of disease activity. The analysis was unable to tell different T cell subtypes apart. Differing immunosuppressive treatments among patients may have added background noise and inter-individual variability to the repertoires. Repertoire similarity did not differ between concordant and discordant twins, which could be due to limited statistical power. A decrease in TCRbeta repertoire diversity, as measured by inverse Simpson index, was observed in IBD patients compared with their healthy co-twins.

From each donor, a 2.5 ml peripheral blood sample was drawn into PAXgene tubes and stored at -80 degrees C. Without T cell sorting, total RNA was isolated from whole blood using the PAXgene blood miRNA kit on an automated QIAcube. Peripheral blood from monozygotic twin pairs, either concordant or discordant for inflammatory bowel disease, underwent deep TCRalpha and TCRbeta repertoire profiling that used unique molecular barcoding. Smoking habits were recorded for all twin pairs, and each individual was classified as a current, former or never smoker. The sequence came from a human donor with ulcerative colitis or Crohn's disease, or a healthy co-twin of an affected twin (not recorded which). Recombination linked TRBV25-1 to TRBJ1-1; without DNA, the TCRdb call of TRBD1 cannot be checked. Sample: blood. The CDR3 amino acid sequence is: CASSSTGGSTEAFF.